The entry below gives a single T cell receptor beta chain sequence along with its context. Its antigen is still unknown. This record comes from a study of lymphopenia after photon versus proton radiotherapy. The repertoire was sequenced with immunoSEQ multiplex PCR; TCRdb's copy has only in-frame clones and lacks some. The repertoire includes roughly 58,000 clones, about 90% of them detected once, and 9.5% to 15% sits in the top ten. Findings and limits, study-wide: Post-nadir diversity loss with photons came from oligoclonal expansion, particularly CD8+ Temra cells. Authors raise, but do not show, better survival with proton therapy.

Trimming removed 0 bases at V and 3 bases at J, with 15 bases between. The CDR3 sequence is 16 residues long. From germline, CDR1 is GTSNPN and CDR2 SVGIG (reference sequence). The V and J genes are TRBV30 and TRBJ1-3; D gene unclear. Material: peripheral blood, obtained from a patient treated with proton-based radiotherapy. The sequence was collected from a man older than 75 with esophageal cancer. The CDR3 nucleotides read TGTGCCTGGAGTGTTAGCGGGGTACTTAGTGGAAACACCATATATTTT. Encoded protein: CAWSVSGVLSGNTIYF.